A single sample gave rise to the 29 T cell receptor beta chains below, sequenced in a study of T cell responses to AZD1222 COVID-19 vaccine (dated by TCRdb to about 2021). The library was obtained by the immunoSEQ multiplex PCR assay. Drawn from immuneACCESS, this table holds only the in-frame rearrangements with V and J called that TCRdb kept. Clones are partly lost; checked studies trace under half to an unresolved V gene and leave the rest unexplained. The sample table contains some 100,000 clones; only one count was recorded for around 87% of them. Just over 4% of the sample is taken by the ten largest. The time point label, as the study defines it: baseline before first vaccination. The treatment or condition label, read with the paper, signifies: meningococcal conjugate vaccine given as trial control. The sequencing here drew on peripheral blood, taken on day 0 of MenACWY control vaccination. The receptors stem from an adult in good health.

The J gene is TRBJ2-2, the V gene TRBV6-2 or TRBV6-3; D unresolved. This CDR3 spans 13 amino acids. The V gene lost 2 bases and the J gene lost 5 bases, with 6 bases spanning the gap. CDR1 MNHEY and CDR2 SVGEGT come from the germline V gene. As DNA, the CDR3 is TGTGCCAGCAGTTACGCTGAGACCGGGGAGCTGTTTTTT. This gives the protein CASSYAETGELFF.

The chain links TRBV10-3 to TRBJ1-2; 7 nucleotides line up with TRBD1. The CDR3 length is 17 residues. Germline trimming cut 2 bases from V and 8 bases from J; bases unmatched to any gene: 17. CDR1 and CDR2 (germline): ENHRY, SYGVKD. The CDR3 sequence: CAISEPKNIQDREGYTF. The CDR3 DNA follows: TGTGCCATCAGTGAGCCCAAAAATATACAAGACAGGGAGGGCTACACCTTC.

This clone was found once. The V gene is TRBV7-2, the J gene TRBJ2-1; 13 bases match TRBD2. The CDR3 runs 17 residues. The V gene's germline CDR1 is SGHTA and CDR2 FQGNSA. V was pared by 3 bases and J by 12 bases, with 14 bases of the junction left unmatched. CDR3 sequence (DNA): TGTGCCAGCAGCTTTCTTGGGACTAGCGGGACCCATCGGGGGCAGTTCTTC. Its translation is CASSFLGTSGTHRGQFF.

CDR3 sequence (DNA): TGCAGCGCCTCAGGTAGGGGCCAAGAGACCCAGTACTTC. This sequence encodes CSASGRGQETQYF. The chain employs TRBV29-1 and TRBJ2-5; D might be TRBD1 (5 bases). V lost 7 bases, J lost 1 base, and 13 bases lay in between. The CDR3 is made up of 13 amino acids. The germline gives CDR1 SQVTM, CDR2 ANQGSEA.

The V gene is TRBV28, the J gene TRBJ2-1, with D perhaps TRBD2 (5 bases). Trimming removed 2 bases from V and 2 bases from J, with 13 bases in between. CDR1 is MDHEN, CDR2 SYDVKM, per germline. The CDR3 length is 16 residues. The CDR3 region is CASSLPGPGTYNEQFF. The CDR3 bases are TGTGCCAGCAGTTTACCTGGGCCGGGAACCTACAATGAGCAGTTCTTC.

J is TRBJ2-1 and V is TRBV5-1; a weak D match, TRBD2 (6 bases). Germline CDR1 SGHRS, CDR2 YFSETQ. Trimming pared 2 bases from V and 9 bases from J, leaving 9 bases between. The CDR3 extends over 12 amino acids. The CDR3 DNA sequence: TGCGCCAGCAGCTTAGGGCGGGGTGAGCAGTTCTTC. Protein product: CASSLGRGEQFF.

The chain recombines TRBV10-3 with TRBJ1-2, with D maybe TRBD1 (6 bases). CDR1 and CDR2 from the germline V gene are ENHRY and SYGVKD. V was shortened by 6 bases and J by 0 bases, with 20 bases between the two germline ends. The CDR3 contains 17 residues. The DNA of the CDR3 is TGTGCCATCAGGGCTGGGTCGGGGGGCATAGCTAACTATGGCTACACCTTC. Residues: CAIRAGSGGIANYGYTF.

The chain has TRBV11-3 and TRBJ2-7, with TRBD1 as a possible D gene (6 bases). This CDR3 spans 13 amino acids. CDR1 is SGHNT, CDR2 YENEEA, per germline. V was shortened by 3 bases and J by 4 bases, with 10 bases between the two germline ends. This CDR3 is CASSFGTLYEQYF. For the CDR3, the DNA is TGTGCCAGCAGCTTCGGGACACTATACGAGCAGTACTTC.

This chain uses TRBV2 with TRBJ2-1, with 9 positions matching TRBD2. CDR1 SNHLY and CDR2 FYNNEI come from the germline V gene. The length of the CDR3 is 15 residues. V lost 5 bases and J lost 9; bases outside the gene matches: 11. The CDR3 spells CASSLALAGLGEQFF. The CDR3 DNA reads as TGTGCCAGCAGTTTAGCCCTAGCGGGGTTAGGTGAGCAGTTCTTC. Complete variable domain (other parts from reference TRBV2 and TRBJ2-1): EPEVTQTPSHQVTQMGQEVILRCVPISNHLYFYWYRQILGQKVEFLVSFYNNEISEKSEIFDDQFSVERPDGSNFTLKIRSTKLEDSAMYFCASSLALAGLGEQFFGPGTRLTVL.

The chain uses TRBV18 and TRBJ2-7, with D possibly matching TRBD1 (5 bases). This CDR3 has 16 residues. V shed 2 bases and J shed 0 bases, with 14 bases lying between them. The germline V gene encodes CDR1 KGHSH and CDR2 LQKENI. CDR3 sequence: CASSPKQAGSSYEQYF. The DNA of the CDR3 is TGTGCCAGCTCACCAAAACAGGCCGGTAGCTCCTACGAGCAGTACTTC. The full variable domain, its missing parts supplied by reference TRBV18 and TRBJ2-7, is NAGVMQNPRHLVRRRGQEARLRCSPMKGHSHVYWYRQLPEEGLKFMVYLQKENIIDESGMPKERFSAEFPKEGPSILRIQQVVRGDSAAYFCASSPKQAGSSYEQYFGPGTRLTVT.

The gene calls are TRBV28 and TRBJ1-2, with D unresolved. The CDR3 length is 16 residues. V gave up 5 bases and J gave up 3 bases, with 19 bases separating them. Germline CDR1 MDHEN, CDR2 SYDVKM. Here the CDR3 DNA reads TGTGCCAGCAGTGCCCTCGGAGTGGGTTTGGACTATGGCTACACCTTC. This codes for CASSALGVGLDYGYTF.

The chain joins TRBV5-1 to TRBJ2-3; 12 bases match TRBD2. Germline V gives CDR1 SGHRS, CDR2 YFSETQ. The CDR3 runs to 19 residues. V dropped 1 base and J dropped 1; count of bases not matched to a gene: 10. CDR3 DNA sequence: TGCGCCAGCAGCTTGACTAGCGGGGGGTTTACCTTGGGCACAGATACGCAGTATTTT. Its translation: CASSLTSGGFTLGTDTQYF.

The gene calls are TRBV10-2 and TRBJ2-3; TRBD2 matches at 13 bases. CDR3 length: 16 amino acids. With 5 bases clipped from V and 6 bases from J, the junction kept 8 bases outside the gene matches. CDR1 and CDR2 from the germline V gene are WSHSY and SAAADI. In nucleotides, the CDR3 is TGCGCCAGCAGTCCCCTACTAGCGGGAGGGACCGATACGCAGTATTTT. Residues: CASSPLLAGGTDTQYF.

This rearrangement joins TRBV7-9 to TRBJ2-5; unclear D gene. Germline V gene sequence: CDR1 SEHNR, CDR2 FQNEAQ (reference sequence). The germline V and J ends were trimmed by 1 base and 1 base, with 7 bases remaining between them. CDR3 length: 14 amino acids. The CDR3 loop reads CASSLGGTQETQYF. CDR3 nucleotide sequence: TGTGCCAGCAGCTTAGGGGGTACCCAAGAGACCCAGTACTTC.

The DNA of the CDR3 is TGTGCCAGCAGTTACAATTCTGAGACCCAGTACTTC. The encoded protein is CASSYNSETQYF. The chain recombines TRBV6-5 with TRBJ2-5, with D unclear. Germline CDR1 reads MNHEY; CDR2 reads SVGAGI. The germline V and J ends were trimmed by 2 bases and 5 bases, with 6 bases remaining between them. This CDR3 contains 12 residues.

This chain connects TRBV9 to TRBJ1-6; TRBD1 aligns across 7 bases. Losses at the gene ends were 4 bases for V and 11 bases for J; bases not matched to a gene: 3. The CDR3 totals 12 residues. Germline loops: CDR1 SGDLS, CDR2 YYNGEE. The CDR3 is CASSQGVAPLHF. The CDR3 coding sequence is TGTGCCAGCAGCCAGGGGGTTGCACCCCTCCACTTT.

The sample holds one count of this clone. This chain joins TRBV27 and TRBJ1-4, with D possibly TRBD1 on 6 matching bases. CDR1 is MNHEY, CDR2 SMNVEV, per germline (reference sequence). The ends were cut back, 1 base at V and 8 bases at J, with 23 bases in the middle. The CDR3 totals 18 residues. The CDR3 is CASSLFGQGQLLTEKLFF. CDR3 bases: TGTGCCAGCAGTTTATTCGGGCAGGGACAACTTCTAACCGAAAAACTGTTTTTT.

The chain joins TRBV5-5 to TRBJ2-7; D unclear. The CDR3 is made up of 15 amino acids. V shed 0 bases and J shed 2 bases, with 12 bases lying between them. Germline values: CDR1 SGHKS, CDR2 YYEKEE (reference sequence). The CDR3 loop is CASSLVVGGAYEQYF. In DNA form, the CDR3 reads TGTGCCAGCAGCTTGGTAGTTGGTGGTGCCTACGAGCAGTACTTC.

CDR3 coding DNA: TGCAGCGTTAGCCTACCTACCTCCTACGAGCAGTACTTC. The encoded protein is CSVSLPTSYEQYF. V gene TRBV29-1 combines with J gene TRBJ2-7; D not certain. The CDR3 sequence is 13 residues long. V lost 5 bases, J lost 0 bases, and 11 bases lay in between. Germline V gene data show CDR1 as SQVTM and CDR2 as ANQGSEA.

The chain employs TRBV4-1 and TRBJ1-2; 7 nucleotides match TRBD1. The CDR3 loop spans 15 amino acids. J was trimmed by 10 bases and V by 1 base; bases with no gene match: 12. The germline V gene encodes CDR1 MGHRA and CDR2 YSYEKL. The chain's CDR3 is CASSQGDSRYRPYTF. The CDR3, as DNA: TGCGCCAGCAGCCAAGGGGACAGCCGATACCGCCCCTACACCTTC.

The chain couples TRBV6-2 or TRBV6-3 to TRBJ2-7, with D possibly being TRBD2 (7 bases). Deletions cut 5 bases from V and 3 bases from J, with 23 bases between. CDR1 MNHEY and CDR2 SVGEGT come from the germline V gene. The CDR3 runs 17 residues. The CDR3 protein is CASSTNPGRGPFYEQYF. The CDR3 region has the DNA TGTGCCAGCAGTACCAACCCCGGGCGGGGGCCCTTCTACGAGCAGTACTTC.

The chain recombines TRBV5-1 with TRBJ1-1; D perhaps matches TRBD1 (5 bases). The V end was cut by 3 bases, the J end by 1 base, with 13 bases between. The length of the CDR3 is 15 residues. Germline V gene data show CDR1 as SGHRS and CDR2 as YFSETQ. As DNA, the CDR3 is TGCGCCAGCAGCTCCACCTCCCAGGGGAACACTGAAGCTTTCTTT. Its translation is CASSSTSQGNTEAFF.

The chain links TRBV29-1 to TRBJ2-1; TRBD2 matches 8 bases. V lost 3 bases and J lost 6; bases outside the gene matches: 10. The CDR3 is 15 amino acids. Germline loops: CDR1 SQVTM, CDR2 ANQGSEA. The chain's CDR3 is CSVEVQAGVGNEQFF. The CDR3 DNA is TGCAGCGTTGAGGTTCAAGCGGGAGTTGGCAATGAGCAGTTCTTC.

CDR3 in amino acids: CASSEDWVGTGPSLEQYF. CDR3 DNA: TGTGCCAGCAGTGAAGACTGGGTTGGGACAGGTCCATCGTTGGAGCAGTACTTC. The genes are TRBV6-1 and TRBJ2-7, with TRBD1 identical over 8 bases. Germline loops: CDR1 MNHNS, CDR2 SASEGT. After removal of 1 base from V and 7 bases from J, the junction contained 18 bases not matched to a gene. This CDR3 is built from 18 residues.

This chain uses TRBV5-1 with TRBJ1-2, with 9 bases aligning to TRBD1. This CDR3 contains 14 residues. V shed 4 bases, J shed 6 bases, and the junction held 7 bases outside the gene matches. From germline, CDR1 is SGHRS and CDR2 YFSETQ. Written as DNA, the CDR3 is TGCGCCAGCAGCCCGGAGGGACAGGGAGATGGCTACACCTTC. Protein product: CASSPEGQGDGYTF.

In DNA, the CDR3 is TGTGCCAGCAGCCGGGACCCCGGGAAAGAGCAGTTCTTC. Its protein is CASSRDPGKEQFF. The J gene is TRBJ2-1, the V gene TRBV7-3, with D possibly called TRBD1 or TRBD2 (5 bases each). Trimming left V 5 bases short and J 10 bases short, with 15 bases between. The CDR3 sequence is 13 residues long. Germline V gives CDR1 SGHTA, CDR2 FQGTGA. The full variable domain, rest sourced from reference TRBV7-3 and TRBJ2-1, is GAGVSQTPSNKVTEKGKYVELRCDPISGHTALYWYRQSLGQGPEFLIYFQGTGAADDSGLPNDRFFAVRPEGSVSTLKIQRTERGDSAVYLCASSRDPGKEQFFGPGTRLTVL.

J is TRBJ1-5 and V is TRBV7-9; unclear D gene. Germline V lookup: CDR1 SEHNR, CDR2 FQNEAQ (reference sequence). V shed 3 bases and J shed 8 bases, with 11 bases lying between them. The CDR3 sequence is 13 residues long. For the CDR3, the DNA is TGTGCCAGCAGCTTCGGTAGTGGGGAGCCCCAGCATTTT. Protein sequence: CASSFGSGEPQHF. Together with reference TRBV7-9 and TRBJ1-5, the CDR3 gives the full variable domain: DTGVSQNPRHKITKRGQNVTFRCDPISEHNRLYWYRQTLGQGPEFLTYFQNEAQLEKSRLLSDRFSAERPKGSFSTLEIQRTEQGDSAMYLCASSFGSGEPQHFGDGTRLSIL.

The CDR3 protein is CASSYPTGTGTYEQYF. The CDR3 coding sequence is TGTGCCAGCAGTTATCCAACCGGGACAGGGACCTACGAGCAGTACTTC. J is TRBJ2-7 and V is TRBV6-5; 9 nucleotides line up with TRBD1. J was trimmed by 2 bases and V by 3 bases; bases with no gene match: 8. CDR3 length: 16 amino acids. Germline lookup yields CDR1 MNHEY and CDR2 SVGAGI.

The CDR3, as DNA: TGTGCCAGCAGCTTAGAACCGGACAGGGGACTTGGCTACACCTTC. As protein: CASSLEPDRGLGYTF. This chain uses TRBV7-2 with TRBJ1-2; 9 bases align to TRBD1. The V gene end was trimmed by 1 base and the J gene end by 7 bases; junction bases not matched to a gene: 7. The CDR3 runs 15 residues. Germline V gene sequence: CDR1 SGHTA, CDR2 FQGNSA.